The following is a TCR beta chain sequence with its context. The sample originates from a study of graft-versus-host responses after intestinal transplantation. The protocol was immunoSEQ multiplex PCR, while the TCRdb copy is restricted to in-frame clones and leaves out a portion. The sample shows 7,800 or so clones, 30% of them seen only once. Looked up from germline, CDR1 is SNHLY and CDR2 is FYNNEI. The CDR3 has 13 residues. Trimming shortened V by 8 bases and J by 8 bases, and 18 bases separated the two germline ends. Whole-study findings and limits: With peak circulating GvH clone levels came an association with early post-transplant HvG declines. Graft-versus-host to host-versus-graft clonal ratios in allografts were high in patients with graft-donor T cell macrochimerism.

The receptor's source is a human patient who was an organ donor for intestinal transplantation. V gene TRBV2 combines with J gene TRBJ1-2, with D maybe TRBD1 (5 bases). This material consisted of alloreactive CD4+ T cells from a mixed lymphocyte reaction culture, taken before transplantation. Sample subset: CFSE-low proliferating T cells sorted from roughly six-day pre-transplant mixed lymphocyte reaction (GvH or HvG direction). CDR3 bases: TGTGCCAGCCTCCCAGGGCTCGGAATCGGCTACACCTTC. This gives the protein CASLPGLGIGYTF.